A single TCR beta chain is shown here with its context. The CDR3 spans 13 residues. The V gene end was trimmed by 3 bases and the J gene end by 13 bases; junction bases not matched to a gene: 6. Germline loops: CDR1 GTSNPN, CDR2 SVGIG (reference sequence). Assay: immunoSEQ multiplex PCR; the TCRdb copy retains only in-frame clones and omits some. The sample lists hundreds of thousands of clones; approximately 85% were seen once. The sample originates from a study of blood T cell repertoires in COVID-19. Whole-study context: PBMCs, B-cell-depleted T cells, or T cells provided the cDNA or gDNA that made up the material.

The clonotype comes from a young man who had recovered from COVID-19. Sequencing was carried out using PBMCs or T cells enriched from blood (not recorded which). The chain is built from TRBV30 and TRBJ2-1, with TRBD2 identical over 13 bases. CDR3 loop: CAWRGLAGSRQFF. The DNA of the CDR3 is TGTGCCTGGAGGGGACTAGCGGGGTCAAGACAGTTCTTC.